This T cell receptor beta chain was captured by sequencing in a study of early T cells in non-severe SARS-CoV-2 infection. Whole-study context: Sequencing targeted bulk RNA from unsorted whole blood, leaving chains unpaired.

This clonotype was counted ten times or more. Antigen unknown. Study-level points and caveats: Matching with VDJdb favored anti-spike CD8 responses (missing private and CD4 specificities).

The V gene end was trimmed by 2 bases and the J gene end by 3 bases; junction bases not matched to a gene: 6. Germline V CDR1 and CDR2: MNHNS, SASEGT. The CDR3 sequence is 15 residues long. Researchers attached unique molecular identifiers to individual cDNA molecules. TCRdb recomputed calls from the 5' RACE reads with MiXCR, one row per CDR3 protein. Of about 110,000 distinct CDR3 sequences in the sample, around an eighth are singletons; the top ten hold approximately 3.8%. The sample here was whole blood, taken at baseline. The receptor comes from an adult who was a healthcare worker with PCR-confirmed SARS-CoV-2 infection or an uninfected control (not recorded which). The rearrangement links TRBV6-1 to TRBJ1-2; 7 bases fit TRBD1. This CDR3 reads CASSEFRQGDYGYTF. CDR3 nucleotides: TGTGCCAGCAGTGAATTCCGACAGGGCGACTATGGCTACACCTTC.